This T cell receptor beta chain was profiled in a study of human T cells and chemical hapten exposure. Study-wide background: TCR yields per sample varied, mainly owing to small pooled library volume differences.

Unique molecular identifiers were attached to individual cDNA molecules within the library. Each CDR3 protein is one row after TCRdb ran MiXCR on the RACE reads. The table lists some 81,000 distinct CDR3 sequences, about 9.9% of them singletons. V was pared by 3 bases and J by 11 bases, with 11 bases between. The CDR3 is 13 residues long. Germline V gives CDR1 MGHRA, CDR2 YSYEKL. Time point given: patch test 2, 6 weeks after DPC sensitization. The treatment was: therapeutic diphenylcyclopropenone sensitization with weekly scalp DPC. People who gave samples had alopecia, were 18 to 70 years old, and were suitable for DPC. This clonotype was found a few times. Its antigen remains unidentified. Overall study findings and caveats: Every donor had alopecia, and their immune response may therefore differ from healthy people's.

The chain has TRBV4-1 and TRBJ1-6; D might be TRBD1 (5 bases). The sequence was obtained from a young man with alopecia areata. Some clones in this sample may be carry-over from other donors' samples. This specimen was whole blood, taken in connection with sensitization to the hapten diphenylcyclopropenone (DPC). The CDR3 DNA reads as TGCGCCAGCAGCCACCTTAAAGGGGCACCCCTCCACTTT. It encodes CASSHLKGAPLHF.